Listed below are T cell receptor beta chains from one sample, sequenced in a study of cytotoxic CD8 clonotypes in ibrutinib-treated CLL. Here immunoSEQ multiplex PCR was the method, and the copy in TCRdb shows in-frame clones only, minus some. Of about 160,000 clones in the sample, roughly four fifths were seen once. The sample in question was PBMCs, obtained after 24 months of ibrutinib treatment. Receptor source: a human donor with chronic lymphocytic leukemia. Each CDR3 is given without its conserved first and last residue. The order of the fields is V gene, clone size, CDR3 protein. Only part of the rows carry a size: once, few, many, or a class if the clone is expanded.

TRBV5-1,few,ASSLASVAYGYT
TRBV9,NA,ASSVALKGGYT
TRBV5-6,NA,ASSPRPGNEQF
TRBV5-1,NA,ASSLWGTSNQPQH
TRBV5-1,NA,ASSFAGSEKLF
TRBV9,NA,ASKIVPQASPEAF
TRBV4-1,NA,ASSHTRGWGLDNEQF
TRBV15,few,ATSRDGDSGYGYT
TRBV5-1,NA,ASSLGGGETQY
TRBV11-2,once,ASSSLTSGEAKNIQY
TRBV2,NA,ASSSQDEQY
TRBV6-4,few,ASSDRAGQPQH
TRBV9,NA,ASYSPAGVV
TRBV7-2,NA,ASSFIGPLGEQY
TRBV6-1,few,ASSVQGPQH
TRBV4-2,once,ASSLRSGSFGANVLT
TRBV9,NA,ASSVGDPLNTQY
TRBV19,NA,ASSDAGRANYGYT
TRBV4-1,NA,ASSAVGGSDTQY
TRBV5-1,NA,ASSPGTGAYEQY
TRBV7-8,NA,ASSPLTGGEGEAF
TRBV7-2,NA,ASSPQGSSPSNYGYT
TRBV10-3,NA,AISDPGGDYGYT
TRBV5-1,NA,ASSTGQGAPTGELF
TRBV19,NA,ASSIVRGNGYT
TRBV5-4,NA,ASRSLAGTGELF
TRBV15,NA,ATSSGLGEKLF
TRBV27,NA,ASSLLAGVED
TRBV4-3,NA,ASSQDRQGFDTQY
TRBV27,NA,ASSLYFDRGRVNSPLH
TRBV11-2,NA,ASSHQDTQY
TRBV6-5,NA,ASSPLGGVGY
TRBV2,NA,ASSPQTGSTDTQY
TRBV6-1,once,ASSDRSFSYNEQF
TRBV7-2,NA,ASSASGTGVNEQF
TRBV7-2,NA,ASSPFPRARDIQY
TRBV27,NA,ASSLKLATDTQY
TRBV6-5,NA,ASSYGGSPLH
TRBV25-1,once,ASSEYIRVSFGDTQY
TRBV6-1,NA,ASSEPGQGAYEQY
TRBV2,NA,ASSAQGQGANTQY
TRBV5-4,NA,ASSLGRPPEAF
TRBV7-2,NA,ASARPGRGYGYT
TRBV6-5,NA,ASSYSPSQYGYT
TRBV7-9,NA,ASSSGTAYGYT
TRBV28,NA,ASSLVAIYEQY
TRBV30,few,AWRGRANQPQH
TRBV27,NA,ASSPRGRNEQY
TRBV18,NA,ASSRTGTGGASHTEAF
TRBV5-6,NA,ASSFQGADTQY
TRBV7-9,few,ASSGTWGQY